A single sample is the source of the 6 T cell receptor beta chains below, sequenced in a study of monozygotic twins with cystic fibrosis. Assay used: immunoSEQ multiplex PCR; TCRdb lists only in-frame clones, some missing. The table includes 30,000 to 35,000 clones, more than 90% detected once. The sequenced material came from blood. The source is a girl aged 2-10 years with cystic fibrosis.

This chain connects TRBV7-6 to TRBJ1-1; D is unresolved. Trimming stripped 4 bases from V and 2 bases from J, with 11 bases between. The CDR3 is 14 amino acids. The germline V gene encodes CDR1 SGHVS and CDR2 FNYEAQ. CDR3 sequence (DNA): TGTGCCAGCAGCTCCCTTACTCGAAACACTGAAGCTTTCTTT. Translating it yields CASSSLTRNTEAFF.

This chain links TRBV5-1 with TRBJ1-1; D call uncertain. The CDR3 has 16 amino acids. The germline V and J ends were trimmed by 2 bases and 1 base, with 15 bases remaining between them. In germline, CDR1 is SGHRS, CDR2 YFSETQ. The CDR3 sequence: CASSFASPRGNTEAFF. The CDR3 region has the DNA TGCGCCAGCAGCTTCGCTTCACCCCGGGGGAACACTGAAGCTTTCTTT.

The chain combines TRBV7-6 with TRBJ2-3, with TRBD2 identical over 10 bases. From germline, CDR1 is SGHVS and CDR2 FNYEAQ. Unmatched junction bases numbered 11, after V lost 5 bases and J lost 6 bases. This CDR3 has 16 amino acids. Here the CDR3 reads CASSPTGTSVMDTQYF. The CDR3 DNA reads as TGTGCCAGCAGCCCTACCGGGACTAGCGTCATGGATACGCAGTATTTT. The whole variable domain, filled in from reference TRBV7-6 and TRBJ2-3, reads GAGVSQSPRYKVTKRGQDVALRCDPISGHVSLYWYRQALGQGPEFLTYFNYEAQQDKSGLPNDRFSAERPEGSISTLTIQRTEQRDSAMYRCASSPTGTSVMDTQYFGPGTRLTVL.

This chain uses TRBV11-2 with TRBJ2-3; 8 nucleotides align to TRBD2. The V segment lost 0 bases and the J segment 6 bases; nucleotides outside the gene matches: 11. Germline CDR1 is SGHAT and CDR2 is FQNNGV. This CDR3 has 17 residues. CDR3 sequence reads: CASSLDNGGARADTQYF. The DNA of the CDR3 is TGTGCCAGCAGCTTAGATAACGGGGGGGCTAGGGCGGATACGCAGTATTTT.

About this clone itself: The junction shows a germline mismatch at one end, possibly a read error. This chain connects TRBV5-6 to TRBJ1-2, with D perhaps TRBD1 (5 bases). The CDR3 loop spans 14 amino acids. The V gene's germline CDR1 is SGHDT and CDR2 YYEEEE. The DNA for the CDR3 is TGTGCCAGCAGTTTGGTGAGGGGCTCGGATGGCTACACCTTC. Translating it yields CASSLVRGSDGYTF.

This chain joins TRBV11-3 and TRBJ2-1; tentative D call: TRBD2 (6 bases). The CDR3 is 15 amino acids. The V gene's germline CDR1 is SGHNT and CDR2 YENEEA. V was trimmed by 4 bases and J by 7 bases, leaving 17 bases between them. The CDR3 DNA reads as TGTGCCAGCAGCTCCCGTAGGGCAGGGAGGAATGAGCAGTTCTTC. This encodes CASSSRRAGRNEQFF.